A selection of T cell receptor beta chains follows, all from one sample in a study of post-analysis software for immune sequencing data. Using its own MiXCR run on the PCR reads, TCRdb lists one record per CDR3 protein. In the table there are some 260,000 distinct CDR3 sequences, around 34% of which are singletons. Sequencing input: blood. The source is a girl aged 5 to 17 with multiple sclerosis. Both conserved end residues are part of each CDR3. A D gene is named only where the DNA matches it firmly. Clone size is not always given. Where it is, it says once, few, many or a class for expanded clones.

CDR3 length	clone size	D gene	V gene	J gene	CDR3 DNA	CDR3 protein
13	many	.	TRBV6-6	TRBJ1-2	TGTGCCACCTTTTCTCAGGGACCCTATGGCTACACCTTC	CATFSQGPYGYTF
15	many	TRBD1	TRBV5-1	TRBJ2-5	TGCGCCAGCAGCCAGCCCGACAGGGACCAAGAGACCCAGTACTTC	CASSQPDRDQETQYF
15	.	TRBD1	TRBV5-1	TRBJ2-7	TGCGCCAGCAGCACCGGACAGGGGGCGACAGACGAGCAGTACTTC	CASSTGQGATDEQYF
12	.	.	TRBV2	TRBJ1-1	TGTGCCAGCAGGGGAGACAGGAGAGGAGCTTTCTTT	CASRGDRRGAFF
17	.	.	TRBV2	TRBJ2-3	TGTGCCAGCACGTCGGTCTACTCTGCCCTTAGCACAGATACGCAGTATTTT	CASTSVYSALSTDTQYF
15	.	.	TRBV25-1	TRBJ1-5	TGTGCCAGCAGTGAATCTTGGGCGGGCAATCAGCCCCAGCATTTT	CASSESWAGNQPQHF
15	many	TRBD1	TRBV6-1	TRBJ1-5	TGTGCCAGCATGATGGACAGGATTACCAATCAGCCCCAGCATTTT	CASMMDRITNQPQHF
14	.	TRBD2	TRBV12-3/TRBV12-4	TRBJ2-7	TGTGCCAGCAGTTCGACTAGCGGCCCAGACGAGCAGTACTTC	CASSSTSGPDEQYF
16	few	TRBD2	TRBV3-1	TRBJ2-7	TGTGCCAGCAGCCCCCCCATAGCGGGAGTCAGTCGCGAGCAGTACTTC	CASSPPIAGVSREQYF
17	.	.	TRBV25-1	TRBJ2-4	TGTGCCAGCAGTGAATATTGCGGGATGGGGGCCAAAAACATTCAGTACTTC	CASSEYCGMGAKNIQYF
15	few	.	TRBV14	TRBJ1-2	TGTGCCAGCAGCCAAGTTGCAGGGACCGACTATGGCTACACCTTC	CASSQVAGTDYGYTF
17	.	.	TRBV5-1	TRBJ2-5	TGCGCCAGCAGCTTGGGTCTAGGTGGCTACTCCTGGGAGACCCAGTACTTC	CASSLGLGGYSWETQYF
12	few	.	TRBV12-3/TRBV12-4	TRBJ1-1	TGTGCCAGCACCCCGGGCCCGGGAGCAGCTTTCTTT	CASTPGPGAAFF
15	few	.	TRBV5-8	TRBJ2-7	TGTGCCAGCAGCTTGGAGGTCAGGGGGGGATACGAGCAGTACTTC	CASSLEVRGGYEQYF
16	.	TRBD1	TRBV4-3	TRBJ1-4	TGCGCCAGCAGCCAAGTTGGGACAGCAACTAATGAAAAACTGTTTTTT	CASSQVGTATNEKLFF
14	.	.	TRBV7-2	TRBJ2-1	TGTGCCAGCAGCTCCGGAGGACCGAGAGGTGAGCAGTTCTTC	CASSSGGPRGEQFF
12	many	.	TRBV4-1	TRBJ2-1	TGCGCCAGCAGCCATGACTTCAATGAGCAGTTCTTC	CASSHDFNEQFF
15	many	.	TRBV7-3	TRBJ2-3	TGTGCCAGCAGCTTAAGTCCGACTAGCACAGATACGCAGTATTTT	CASSLSPTSTDTQYF
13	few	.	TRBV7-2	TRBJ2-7	TGTGCCAGCAGCTTAGGACTACGCTACGAGCAGTACTTC	CASSLGLRYEQYF
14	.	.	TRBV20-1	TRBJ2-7	TGCAGTGCAGGCCCCCGGGGCTCAGGCTACGAGCAGTACTTC	CSAGPRGSGYEQYF
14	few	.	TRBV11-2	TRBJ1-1	TGTGCCAGCAGCCTGTACCAGGGGAACACTGAAGCTTTCTTT	CASSLYQGNTEAFF
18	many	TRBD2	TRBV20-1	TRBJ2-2	TGCAGTGCTAGGCAAACTAGCGGGGGGGCTCGTGCCACCGGGGAGCTGTTTTTT	CSARQTSGGARATGELFF
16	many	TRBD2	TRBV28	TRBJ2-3	TGTGCCAGCAGTCCCTCCGCTAGCGGATACACAGATACGCAGTATTTT	CASSPSASGYTDTQYF
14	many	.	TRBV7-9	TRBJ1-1	TGTGCCAGCAGCGACATAGGGAGCGGGACCGAAGCTTTCTTT	CASSDIGSGTEAFF
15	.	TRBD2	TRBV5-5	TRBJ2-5	TGTGCCAGCAACCCTCTCGGTACTAGCGGACGGGCGCAGTACTTC	CASNPLGTSGRAQYF
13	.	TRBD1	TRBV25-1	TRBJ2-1	TGTGCCAGCCAGGGGCAGGGGGCCCATGAGCAGTTCTTC	CASQGQGAHEQFF
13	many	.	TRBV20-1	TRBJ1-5	TGCAGTGTTCTCAGGGAGGGCAATCAGCCCCAGCATTTT	CSVLREGNQPQHF
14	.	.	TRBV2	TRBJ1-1	TGTGCCAGCAGTTCTAGGGGCGCGGACACTGAAGCTTTCTTT	CASSSRGADTEAFF